The clone carrying this T cell receptor (beta chain) came up a few times. The source of the sample is a study of T-cell reconstitution after alpha-beta-depleted transplantation in children. Using unique molecular identifiers, the investigators prepared the TCRbeta library. TCRdb analysed the PCR reads with MiXCR anew, one entry per CDR3 protein. The repertoire includes about 540,000 distinct CDR3 sequences, about 16% of them detected once, and less than 4% sits in the top ten. Germline V gene data show CDR1 as SGHKS and CDR2 as YYEKEE (reference sequence). The CDR3 is 13 residues long. With 5 bases clipped from V and 4 bases from J, the junction kept 5 bases outside the gene matches.

Sequenced material: PBMCs from the stem cell graft donor, taken from the stem cell graft. The V call is TRBV5-5, the J call TRBJ2-7, with 8 bases aligning to TRBD1. The sequence was collected from a human donor who donated a stem cell graft to a child with acute lymphoblastic leukemia. The CDR3 sequence is CASRQGATYEQYF. Written as DNA, the CDR3 is TGTGCCAGCAGGCAGGGGGCTACTTACGAGCAGTACTTC.